The 19 T cell receptor beta chains reported below all come from one sample, sequenced in a study of cytomegalovirus exposure and HLA in healthy donors (dated 2017 in TCRdb). Library preparation was by the immunoSEQ multiplex PCR assay. For the multiplex PCR, a mixture combining 60 forward primers for TCR Vbeta segments and 13 reverse primers for TCR Jbeta segments was used. Not all clones reach the TCRdb copy of this immuneACCESS table, which keeps in-frame sequences only. Checked studies attribute under half of the gap to unresolved V genes and leave the rest unexplained. The sample table contains approximately 98,000 clones; only one count was recorded for about 74% of them. The ten largest clones add up to around 1.8% of the sample. The sample comprised PBMCs. The receptors here all came from a male donor in good health and CMV-seronegative.

The J gene is TRBJ2-7, the V gene TRBV29-1; D perhaps matches TRBD1 (6 bases). This CDR3 spans 12 amino acids. Per germline, CDR1 SQVTM and CDR2 ANQGSEA. DNA of the CDR3: TGCAGGGCTTCAGGGGTCATCTACGAGCAGTACTTC. Protein sequence: CRASGVIYEQYF.

The chain has TRBV7-3 and TRBJ2-1; a weak D match, TRBD2 (6 bases). The CDR3 is made up of 15 amino acids. V was pared by 5 bases and J by 4 bases, with 15 bases between. In germline, CDR1 is SGHTA, CDR2 FQGTGA. As DNA, the CDR3 is TGTGCCAGCAGCGTTTCGGGGGAGTGGTACAATGAGCAGTTCTTC. Its translation is CASSVSGEWYNEQFF.

The chain carries TRBV2 and TRBJ1-4; D gene uncertain. Per the germline V gene, CDR1 is SNHLY and CDR2 is FYNNEI. Trimming cost V 5 bases and J 0 bases, with 13 bases left between them. The CDR3 runs to 16 residues. CDR3 sequence reads: CASSQYQIATNEKLFF. DNA for the CDR3: TGTGCCAGCAGTCAATATCAGATTGCAACTAATGAAAAACTGTTTTTT.

The rearrangement links TRBV28 to TRBJ2-1; 12 bases map to TRBD2. CDR1 is MDHEN, CDR2 SYDVKM, per germline. This CDR3 has 17 amino acids. The ends lost 8 bases at V and 1 base at J; junction bases unmatched: 9. The CDR3 DNA reads TGTGCCAGCGCCCGGACTAGCGGGATGGGGTCCTACAATGAGCAGTTCTTC. Protein product: CASARTSGMGSYNEQFF.

The rearrangement joins TRBV5-5 to TRBJ1-5; 7 bases align to TRBD1. The CDR3 extends over 16 amino acids. V shed 4 bases, J shed 0 bases, and the junction held 7 bases outside the gene matches. Germline assignment: CDR1 SGHKS and CDR2 YYEKEE (reference sequence). CDR3 protein: CASSEIRGNSNQPQHF. CDR3 coding DNA: TGTGCCAGCAGCGAGATCAGGGGGAATAGCAATCAGCCCCAGCATTTT.

The chain carries TRBV7-2 and TRBJ2-7; TRBD2 agrees at 14 bases. The CDR3 totals 19 residues. Germline V gene lookup returns CDR1 SGHTA and CDR2 FQGNSA. Trimming at V came to 3 bases and at J to 3 bases, leaving 13 bases not matched to a gene. The CDR3 coding sequence is TGTGCCAGCAGCTTGCTACCGGGACTAGCGGGAGAAGGTGGCTACGAGCAGTACTTC. It codes for CASSLLPGLAGEGGYEQYF.

V is TRBV2 and J is TRBJ2-3; weak D call: TRBD2 (5 bases). Germline values: CDR1 SNHLY, CDR2 FYNNEI. CDR3 size: 13 residues. Trimming shortened V by 5 bases and J by 4 bases, and 10 bases separated the two germline ends. The DNA of the CDR3 is TGTGCCAGCAGTCGGGGAAGATCAGATACGCAGTATTTT. Encoded protein: CASSRGRSDTQYF.

This clone was counted only a few times. This chain uses TRBV4-3 with TRBJ1-4; D gene unclear. CDR1 and CDR2 from the germline V gene are LGHNA and YSLEER. This CDR3 has 17 amino acids. The V and J ends lost 0 bases and 0 bases respectively, with 11 bases between them. The CDR3 loop reads CASSQDVNIATNEKLFF. In nucleotides, the CDR3 is TGCGCCAGCAGCCAAGATGTTAACATCGCAACTAATGAAAAACTGTTTTTT.

The chain joins TRBV9 to TRBJ2-3, with 9 bases lining up with TRBD1. Germline V gene sequence: CDR1 SGDLS, CDR2 YYNGEE. J was trimmed by 4 bases and V by 4 bases; bases with no gene match: 13. The CDR3 totals 17 residues. This CDR3 reads CASSMPTGGVQADTQYF. Written as DNA, the CDR3 is TGTGCCAGCAGCATGCCGACAGGGGGGGTCCAAGCAGATACGCAGTATTTT.

J is TRBJ1-2 and V is TRBV2; 8 bases match TRBD1. V lost 11 bases, J lost 8 bases, and 13 bases stayed unmatched. Germline V gives CDR1 SNHLY, CDR2 FYNNEI. The CDR3 spans 13 residues. This chain's CDR3 is CAGAGTRGQGYTF. CDR3 DNA sequence: TGTGCCGGAGCCGGAACCAGGGGGCAAGGCTACACCTTC.

The chain joins TRBV5-6 to TRBJ2-7; 8 bases agree with TRBD2. Trimming removed 1 base from V and 0 bases from J; junction bases left unmatched: 6. Germline lookup yields CDR1 SGHDT and CDR2 YYEEEE. The CDR3 has 16 residues. The DNA of the CDR3 is TGTGCCAGCAGCTTGTTTAGCGGGGAACTCTCCTACGAGCAGTACTTC. It codes for CASSLFSGELSYEQYF.

The chain employs TRBV5-4 and TRBJ2-5; tentative D call: TRBD1 (5 bases). Germline V gene lookup returns CDR1 SGHNT and CDR2 YYREEE (reference sequence). This CDR3 contains 14 residues. V lost 0 bases and J 7 bases, leaving 13 bases between the germline ends. The CDR3 DNA reads as TGTGCCAGCAGCTTGGGGCAGGGTGGCGGGACCCAGTACTTC. Translation gives CASSLGQGGGTQYF.

The chain joins TRBV29-1 to TRBJ2-7; 8 bases agree with TRBD2. Germline V CDR1 and CDR2: SQVTM, ANQGSEA. V dropped 4 bases and J dropped 0; count of bases not matched to a gene: 2. CDR3 length equals 13 residues. The CDR3 reads CSVASGSSYEQYF. CDR3 bases: TGCAGCGTTGCTAGCGGGTCCTCCTACGAGCAGTACTTC.

The chain uses TRBV5-4 and TRBJ2-5; 8 nucleotides agree with TRBD1. The assigned J gene may be wrong: the sequence end matches TRBJ2-7 better. The CDR3 consists of 13 residues. The germline V gene has CDR1 SGHNT and CDR2 YYREEE (reference sequence). CDR3 residues: CASSEPDRGEQYF. Written as DNA, the CDR3 is TGTGCCAGCAGCGAGCCCGACAGGGGCGAGCAGTACTTC.

V gene TRBV14 combines with J gene TRBJ2-3, with D perhaps TRBD2 (5 bases). CDR3 size: 14 residues. V dropped 1 base and J dropped 8 bases, with 13 bases sitting between them. From germline, CDR1 is SGHDN and CDR2 FVKESK. Written as DNA, the CDR3 is TGTGCCAGCAGCCAAGTCGGCTACCGGGGTACGCAGTATTTT. This translates into CASSQVGYRGTQYF.

This clone has just a few counts. The CDR3 DNA reads TGTGCCAGCAGGGACGGAAGCTTCAGGGGGAGGAGACCCAACGAGCAGTACTTC. Protein: CASRDGSFRGRRPNEQYF. The chain has TRBV2 and TRBJ2-7, with D perhaps matching TRBD1 (7 bases). The CDR3 is made up of 18 amino acids. Deletions cut 6 bases from V and 5 bases from J, with 29 bases between. Germline CDR1 and CDR2: SNHLY and FYNNEI. The full variable domain, its missing parts supplied by reference TRBV2 and TRBJ2-7, is EPEVTQTPSHQVTQMGQEVILRCVPISNHLYFYWYRQILGQKVEFLVSFYNNEISEKSEIFDDQFSVERPDGSNFTLKIRSTKLEDSAMYFCASRDGSFRGRRPNEQYFGPGTRLTVT.

V usage is TRBV28 and J usage is TRBJ2-7; 7 bases match TRBD2. Trimming cost V 7 bases and J 9 bases; bases outside gene matches: 18. CDR1 is MDHEN and CDR2 is SYDVKM in the germline V gene. The CDR3 is 15 amino acids. CDR3 sequence reads: CASNPIGRPALGQYF. The CDR3, as DNA: TGTGCCAGCAACCCTATCGGGAGGCCTGCTTTGGGGCAGTACTTC. Full variable domain (rest looked up from reference TRBV28 and TRBJ2-7): DVKVTQSSRYLVKRTGEKVFLECVQDMDHENMFWYRQDPGLGLRLIYFSYDVKMKEKGDIPEGYSVSREKKERFSLILESASTNQTSMYLCASNPIGRPALGQYFGPGTRLTVT.

The gene calls are TRBV5-1 and TRBJ1-2; TRBD1 agrees at 8 bases. The V and J ends lost 0 bases and 8 bases, in that order; junction bases with no gene match: 6. The germline CDR1 and CDR2 sequences are SGHRS and YFSETQ. This CDR3 spans 14 amino acids. DNA for the CDR3: TGCGCCAGCAGCTTGGGCCAGGGGGCGTCGGGCTACACCTTC. This gives the protein CASSLGQGASGYTF. Drawing the rest from reference TRBV5-1 and TRBJ1-2, the complete variable domain is KAGVTQTPRYLIKTRGQQVTLSCSPISGHRSVSWYQQTPGQGLQFLFEYFSETQRNKGNFPGRFSGRQFSNSRSEMNVSTLELGDSALYLCASSLGQGASGYTFGSGTRLTVV.

This clone turned up a few times. The chain recombines TRBV7-9 with TRBJ2-1, with 14 bases matching TRBD2. The CDR3 has 15 amino acids. Germline loops: CDR1 SEHNR, CDR2 FQNEAQ (reference sequence). With 5 bases clipped from V and 8 bases from J, the junction kept 5 bases outside the gene matches. The CDR3 is CASSRGLAGVDEQFF. The CDR3 DNA is TGTGCCAGCAGCCGGGGACTAGCGGGAGTAGATGAGCAGTTCTTC.